A selection of T cell receptor beta chains follows, all from one sample in a study of OX40 agonist ivuxolimab in advanced cancers. Generated by immunoSEQ multiplex PCR, the TCRdb table keeps only in-frame clones and is missing some. The table records about 32,000 clones, roughly 80% of them present only once. Sample: CD4+ or CD8+ T cells sorted from blood, taken in a trial of the OX40 agonist ivuxolimab. These receptors originate from an adult with an advanced solid tumor such as melanoma, head and neck, liver or kidney cancer. The CDR3 runs from the conserved cysteine through the conserved F or W. A D gene is named only where the DNA matches it firmly. Clone size appears in some rows only: once, few, many, or a class for an expanded clone.

V gene	D gene	clone size	J gene	CDR3 protein	CDR3 DNA
TRBV7-9	.	.	TRBJ1-1	CASSPPPNTEAFF	TGTGCCAGCAGCCCCCCCCCGAACACTGAAGCTTTCTTT
TRBV4-1	.	few	TRBJ2-6	CASSQDFQPGANVLTF	TGCGCCAGCAGCCAAGACTTCCAACCTGGGGCCAACGTCCTGACTTTC
TRBV4-1	TRBD1	.	TRBJ2-7	CASSSRRPGQGAHEQYF	TGCGCCAGCAGCTCACGGAGACCGGGACAGGGGGCCCACGAGCAGTACTTC
TRBV5-4	.	.	TRBJ1-1	CASSRDAITTEAFF	TGTGCCAGCAGCCGTGACGCGATTACAACTGAAGCTTTCTTT
TRBV6-6	TRBD2	.	TRBJ2-3	CASSYVAGVGDTQYF	TGTGCCAGCAGTTATGTTGCGGGGGTCGGAGATACGCAGTATTTT
TRBV2	.	.	TRBJ1-1	CATRYPGTEAFF	TGTGCCACCAGATACCCGGGGACTGAAGCTTTCTTT
TRBV7-9	.	.	TRBJ2-7	CASSLRASGPISYEQYF	TGTGCCAGCAGCTTACGCGCCAGCGGGCCGATCTCCTACGAGCAGTACTTC
TRBV2	TRBD1	few	TRBJ2-3	CASSEAQGSDTQYF	TGTGCCAGCAGTGAGGCACAGGGGTCGGATACGCAGTATTTT
TRBV30	.	once	TRBJ2-7	CAWRLGSLGPETYEQYF	TGTGCCTGGAGATTAGGCTCTTTGGGACCGGAGACCTACGAGCAGTACTTC
TRBV7-9	.	few	TRBJ2-1	CASSSQIESSYNEQFF	TGTGCCAGCAGTTCGCAAATCGAGAGCTCCTACAATGAGCAGTTCTTC
TRBV28	.	.	TRBJ1-2	CASSLHRDYGYTF	TGTGCCAGCAGTTTACACCGGGACTATGGCTACACCTTC
TRBV19	.	.	TRBJ2-7	CASSIGQGFEQYF	TGTGCCAGTAGTATAGGGCAAGGGTTCGAGCAGTACTTC
TRBV7-9	.	.	TRBJ2-1	CASSLGGWSSYNEQFF	TGTGCCAGCAGCTTAGGGGGGTGGAGCTCCTACAATGAGCAGTTCTTC
TRBV11-3	.	.	TRBJ2-1	CASSLLGGANEQFF	TGTGCCAGCAGCTTATTGGGGGGCGCCAATGAGCAGTTCTTC
TRBV19	TRBD2	.	TRBJ2-6	CASSMGLAGANVLTF	TGTGCCAGTAGTATGGGACTAGCTGGGGCCAACGTCCTGACTTTC
TRBV7-2	.	.	TRBJ2-1	CASSTSYNEQFF	TGTGCCAGCAGTACATCCTACAATGAGCAGTTCTTC
TRBV9	.	.	TRBJ1-5	CASSVGGQNQPQHF	TGTGCCAGCAGCGTCGGGGGCCAAAATCAGCCCCAGCATTTT